This is a list of T cell receptor beta chains from one sample in a study of cytomegalovirus exposure and HLA in healthy donors. Using immunoSEQ multiplex PCR, the repertoire was profiled, and TCRdb retains in-frame clones only, with some absent. The sample records roughly 140,000 clones, 85% to 90% being singletons. The specimen sequenced was PBMCs. These receptor sequences come from a woman between 18 and 29 years old in good health and CMV-seropositive. The CDR3 runs from the conserved cysteine through the conserved F or W. Each record gives: V gene, CDR3 protein.

TRBV9 CASSENPSGGNNEQFF
TRBV5-1 CASSFTSGYEQFF
TRBV15 CATSRDLGGGGVGYTF
TRBV11-3 CASSKGLAAETQYF
TRBV2 CASRPTTVEAFF
TRBV9 CASSHSGTGQETQYF
TRBV29-1 CSVFKGAQGYTF
TRBV18 CASSRPGQGVNEQFF
TRBV30 CALTGSMNTEAFF
TRBV7-2 CASSLEHSYNEQFF
TRBV4-1 CASSQFNSNQPQHF
TRBV19 CASRTSGSTGELFF
TRBV19 CASREGKLFF